The 25 T cell receptor beta chains given below trace back to one sample, sequenced in a study of MAIT cells during Salmonella Paratyphi A infection. TCRdb used MiXCR to reprocess the 5' RACE reads, holding one entry per CDR3 protein. The repertoire holds 400 to 600 distinct CDR3 sequences, with around two fifths as singletons. Sample time point: healthy control first sampling. The MAIT cell gate was Valpha7.2+ CD161+ T cells, sorted by flow cytometry. Sequenced sample: MAIT cells from blood. The receptors come from an adult in good health.

By frequency in the sample, this clonotype is medium-sized (0.01 to 0.1%). The V call is TRBV15, the J call TRBJ2-3; 11 nucleotides line up with TRBD2. The CDR3 runs 15 residues. Germline V gene data show CDR1 as LNHNV and CDR2 as YYDKDF (reference sequence). J was trimmed by 2 bases and V by 4 bases; bases with no gene match: 2. Here the CDR3 reads CATSNSGGATDTQYF. The DNA for the CDR3 is TGTGCCACCAGCAATAGCGGGGGGGCCACAGATACGCAGTATTTT.

By share of the sample, this clonotype is medium-sized. V usage is TRBV6-4 and J usage is TRBJ2-7; D is unclear. The length of the CDR3 is 13 residues. With 4 bases removed from V and 5 bases from J, the gap between germline ends came to 12 bases. The V gene's germline CDR1 is MRHNA and CDR2 SNTAGT. The CDR3 sequence: CASSATEMDEQYF. The CDR3 coding sequence is TGTGCCAGCAGTGCTACCGAGATGGACGAGCAGTACTTC.

By frequency in the sample, this clonotype is hyperexpanded. This chain's CDR3 is CSASDGGGMDTQYF. The CDR3 DNA follows: TGCAGTGCTAGCGATGGTGGAGGAATGGATACGCAGTATTTT. V usage is TRBV20-1 and J usage is TRBJ2-3; possibly TRBD2 for D (5 bases). Trimming took 3 bases from V and 6 from J, leaving 16 bases between them. The CDR3 is 14 amino acids. The germline gives CDR1 DFQATT, CDR2 SNEGSKA (reference sequence).

This clonotype was seen only once. Because the CDR3 is missing its conserved closing phenylalanine or tryptophan, this is likely a read error. The limits of the CDR3 on the DNA are not certain, so only TCRdb's listed CDR3 is given. The rearrangement links TRBV20-1 to TRBJ2-5; TRBD2 is the table's D call, not checked against the DNA. Per the germline V gene, CDR1 is DFQATT and CDR2 is SNEGSKA (reference sequence). A total of 19 residues make up the CDR3, ends included. The CDR3 protein is CSAYSLPGLAGGPQETKYG.

This clonotype came up a few times. As the CDR3 is not closed by the conserved phenylalanine or tryptophan, this likely results from a read error. No DNA is shown, since the ends of the CDR3 on it are uncertain; the CDR3 is the one TCRdb lists. The chain uses TRBV6-5 and TRBJ1-6; TRBD1 was called by the table and not checked on the DNA. The CDR3 has 15 amino acids, counting both end residues. Germline V gives CDR1 MNHEY, CDR2 SVGAGI. This chain's CDR3 is CASSPKKGGEEKRKG.

Comment on this clonotype: Compared with germline, one end of the junction differs, possibly owing to a read error. The chain combines TRBV25-1 with TRBJ2-2; 8 bases are a match to TRBD2. This CDR3 contains 16 residues. CDR1 MGHDK and CDR2 SYGVNS come from the germline V gene. The CDR3 reads CASKKKERREKGERGF. In DNA form, the CDR3 reads TGTGCCAGCAAAAAGAAGGAAAGGAGAGAAAAAGGGGAGCGGGGGTTT.

The chain uses TRBV6-4 and TRBJ2-2; 8 positions match TRBD2. The V gene's germline CDR1 is MRHNA and CDR2 SNTAGT. This CDR3 comprises 15 residues. Unmatched junction bases numbered 0, after V lost 3 bases and J lost 0 bases. The CDR3 sequence is CASSETSANTGELFF. The CDR3 DNA is TGTGCCAGCAGTGAGACTAGCGCGAACACCGGGGAGCTGTTTTTT.

For this clonotype: Given the absence of the conserved phenylalanine or tryptophan at the CDR3 end, a read error is likely. It is unclear where the CDR3 begins or ends on the DNA, so no DNA is shown, and the CDR3 is as TCRdb lists it. The chain carries TRBV6-1 and TRBJ2-7; no DNA check was done on the table's D call, TRBD1. The CDR3 is 15 amino acids long, termini counted. The germline CDR1 and CDR2 sequences are MNHNS and SASEGT. CDR3 sequence: CASSEAGGGSYEQDG.

In this sample, this clonotype turned up a few times. This rearrangement joins TRBV4-3 to TRBJ2-1; 10 bases match TRBD2. This CDR3 region has 16 residues. Looked up from germline, CDR1 is LGHNA and CDR2 is YSLEER. V lost 4 bases, J lost 4 bases, and 7 bases stayed unmatched. The CDR3 loop is CASSPQASGGYNEQFF. The DNA for the CDR3 is TGCGCCAGCAGCCCCCAGGCTAGCGGGGGTTACAATGAGCAGTTCTTC.

The chain employs TRBV6-4 and TRBJ2-1; 8 nucleotides line up with TRBD2. CDR1 and CDR2 from the germline V gene are MRHNA and SNTAGT. The CDR3 spans 15 residues. Losses at the gene ends were 0 bases for V and 3 bases for J; bases not matched to a gene: 1. CDR3 coding DNA: TGTGCCAGCAGTGACTCTAGCGGGGACTACAATGAGCAGTTCTTC. Amino acid sequence: CASSDSSGDYNEQFF.

This clonotype was picked up a small number of times. The rearrangement joins TRBV20-1 to TRBJ1-1; D unresolved. This CDR3 region has 11 residues. The germline CDR1 and CDR2 sequences are DFQATT and SNEGSKA (reference sequence). V was trimmed by 7 bases and J by 1 base, leaving 7 bases between them. The CDR3 region is CSDSQNTEAFF. For the CDR3, the DNA is TGCAGTGACTCGCAGAACACTGAAGCTTTCTTT.

This clonotype was detected a few times. The chain links TRBV25-1 to TRBJ2-2, with a possible D match to TRBD1 (5 bases). Germline V gene lookup returns CDR1 MGHDK and CDR2 SYGVNS. The CDR3 sequence is 14 residues long. V was cut by 5 bases and J by 3 bases, with 10 bases left in between. The CDR3 DNA is TGTGCCAGCAGTACTCTCAGGGACACCGGGGAGCTGTTTTTT. The encoded protein is CASSTLRDTGELFF.

The V call is TRBV6-4, the J call TRBJ1-1; 9 positions match TRBD1. Germline V gene lookup returns CDR1 MRHNA and CDR2 SNTAGT. CDR3 length equals 14 residues. J was trimmed by 3 bases and V by 4 bases; bases with no gene match: 3. CDR3: CASSARQGDTEAFF. CDR3 DNA sequence: TGTGCCAGCAGTGCTAGACAGGGGGACACTGAAGCTTTCTTT.

Remarks on this clonotype: This may be a read error: a much more frequent sequence differs by one nucleotide. This chain links TRBV20-1 with TRBJ1-5; 7 bases are shared with TRBD1. Per germline, CDR1 DFQATT and CDR2 SNEGSKA (reference sequence). The CDR3 spans 14 residues. The chain's CDR3 is CIARDGAGGQPQHF. DNA for the CDR3: TGCATTGCTAGAGATGGCGCAGGGGGACAGCCCCAGCATTTT.

This clonotype was detected only a few times. The genes are TRBV7-9 and TRBJ1-5, with D tentatively TRBD1 (5 bases). The CDR3 totals 14 residues. Germline loops: CDR1 SEHNR, CDR2 FQNEAQ (reference sequence). Trimming took off 3 bases at V and 2 bases at J, with 8 bases between the two ends. CDR3 in amino acids: CASSLGPGNQPQHF. The CDR3 DNA follows: TGTGCCAGCAGCTTGGGACCGGGCAATCAGCCCCAGCATTTT.

This sequence joins TRBV20-1 and TRBJ2-1; TRBD2 is a possible D gene (6 bases). V was shortened by 5 bases and J by 0 bases, with 14 bases between the two germline ends. Germline loops: CDR1 DFQATT, CDR2 SNEGSKA (reference sequence). The CDR3 is 15 residues long. CDR3 loop: CSALRGDSSYNEQFF. The CDR3 DNA follows: TGCAGTGCTCTCCGCGGGGATAGCTCCTACAATGAGCAGTTCTTC.

The chain combines TRBV6-4 with TRBJ2-3; the D gene is possibly TRBD1 (5 bases). Trimming left V 4 bases short and J 2 bases short, with 13 bases between. The germline CDR1 and CDR2 sequences are MRHNA and SNTAGT. The CDR3 consists of 15 residues. Here the CDR3 reads CASSATGPDTDTQYF. CDR3 sequence (DNA): TGTGCCAGCAGTGCCACAGGCCCCGACACAGATACGCAGTATTTT.

J is TRBJ2-2 and V is TRBV6-1; D tentatively reads TRBD1 or TRBD2 (6 bases each). V lost 7 bases and J lost 3, with 9 bases in between. The germline CDR1 and CDR2 sequences are MNHNS and SASEGT. The CDR3 is made up of 13 amino acids. This chain's CDR3 is CASTGEDTGELFF. Written as DNA, the CDR3 is TGTGCCAGCACAGGGGAGGACACCGGGGAGCTGTTTTTT.

Turning to this clonotype: The DNA is left out, because the CDR3 cannot be placed on it with certainty; the CDR3 is given as TCRdb lists it. The chain uses TRBV11-2 and TRBJ2-1; TRBD2 was called by the table and not checked on the DNA. The CDR3 is 19 amino acids in total, end residues counted. Germline assignment: CDR1 SGHAT and CDR2 FQNNGV. The CDR3 is CASSFYICSARLADNEQFF.

The chain recombines TRBV20-1 with TRBJ2-1; 8 bases map to TRBD2. The trim removed 6 bases at V and 4 bases at J, leaving 11 bases unmatched. This CDR3 has 15 amino acids. Germline V CDR1 and CDR2: DFQATT, SNEGSKA (reference sequence). The CDR3 region is CSANLGAGEYNEQFF. In DNA, the CDR3 is TGCAGTGCAAACCTAGGAGCGGGGGAGTACAATGAGCAGTTCTTC.

The chain links TRBV6-4 to TRBJ2-2, with a possible D match to TRBD2 (6 bases). V was clipped by 6 bases and J by 3 bases, with 8 bases between them. This CDR3 is built from 13 residues. CDR1 and CDR2 (germline): MRHNA, SNTAGT. The CDR3 nucleotides are TGTGCCAGCAGCGAGCGGGACACCGGGGAGCTGTTTTTT. Translating gives CASSERDTGELFF.

The J gene is TRBJ1-1, the V gene TRBV20-1; 9 nucleotides match TRBD1. This CDR3 contains 13 residues. CDR1 and CDR2 (germline): DFQATT, SNEGSKA (reference sequence). V was pared by 3 bases and J by 2 bases, with 1 base of the junction left unmatched. This CDR3 is CSARDRGNTEAFF. For the CDR3, the DNA is TGCAGTGCTAGGGACAGGGGAAACACTGAAGCTTTCTTT.

This clonotype was observed a few times. This sequence joins TRBV6-4 and TRBJ2-2, with D possibly called TRBD1 or TRBD2 (5 bases each). This CDR3 contains 14 residues. Germline loops: CDR1 MRHNA, CDR2 SNTAGT. The V end was cut by 0 bases, the J end by 3 bases, with 5 bases between. In DNA form, the CDR3 reads TGTGCCAGCAGTGACTCGGGACACACCGGGGAGCTGTTTTTT. Translating gives CASSDSGHTGELFF.

This clonotype qualifies as medium-sized (0.01 to 0.1%). The genes are TRBV20-1 and TRBJ2-7; unclear D gene. This CDR3 region has 13 residues. V dropped 1 base and J dropped 3 bases, with 10 bases sitting between them. CDR1 is DFQATT, CDR2 SNEGSKA, per germline (reference sequence). Here the CDR3 DNA reads TGCAGTGCTAGAGCGGAAACAGACTACGAGCAGTACTTC. This sequence encodes CSARAETDYEQYF.

Of note for this clonotype: Lacking the conserved final phenylalanine or tryptophan, this CDR3 likely reflects a read error. The limits of the CDR3 on the DNA are not certain, so only TCRdb's listed CDR3 is given. The chain uses TRBV20-1 and TRBJ1-1; the table's D call, TRBD1, has no DNA check behind it. The CDR3 is 14 amino acids in total, end residues counted. Germline CDR1 DFQATT, CDR2 SNEGSKA (reference sequence). The chain's CDR3 is CSASVAGVDTEAFG.